This TCR beta chain originates from a study of T cells in Graves' hyperthyroidism and ophthalmopathy. The V gene's germline CDR1 is DFQATT and CDR2 SNEGSKA (reference sequence). CDR3 length equals 13 residues. V was trimmed by 2 bases and J by 5 bases, leaving 12 bases between them. An absence of ophthalmopathy progression within 18 months meant stable Graves' hyperthyroidism. This clonotype was seen repeatedly, ten times or more. Amplification of TCR beta CDR3 regions was performed using RNA transcripts as template. First-round RT-PCR targeting the TCR CDR3 was performed with the HTBI primer set. In TCRdb, the multiplex PCR reads were re-called with MiXCR into one record per CDR3 protein. The profile covers fewer than 350,000 distinct CDR3 sequences, with 21% appearing a single time and over 45% taken by the ten largest.

Sequencing was performed on blood. The source of this sequence is a woman aged 50 to 60 with Graves' hyperthyroidism. The gene calls are TRBV20-1 and TRBJ2-5; D unresolved. The CDR3 sequence is CSARRRQLETQYF. CDR3 DNA sequence: TGCAGTGCTAGAAGGCGGCAGTTGGAGACCCAGTACTTC.